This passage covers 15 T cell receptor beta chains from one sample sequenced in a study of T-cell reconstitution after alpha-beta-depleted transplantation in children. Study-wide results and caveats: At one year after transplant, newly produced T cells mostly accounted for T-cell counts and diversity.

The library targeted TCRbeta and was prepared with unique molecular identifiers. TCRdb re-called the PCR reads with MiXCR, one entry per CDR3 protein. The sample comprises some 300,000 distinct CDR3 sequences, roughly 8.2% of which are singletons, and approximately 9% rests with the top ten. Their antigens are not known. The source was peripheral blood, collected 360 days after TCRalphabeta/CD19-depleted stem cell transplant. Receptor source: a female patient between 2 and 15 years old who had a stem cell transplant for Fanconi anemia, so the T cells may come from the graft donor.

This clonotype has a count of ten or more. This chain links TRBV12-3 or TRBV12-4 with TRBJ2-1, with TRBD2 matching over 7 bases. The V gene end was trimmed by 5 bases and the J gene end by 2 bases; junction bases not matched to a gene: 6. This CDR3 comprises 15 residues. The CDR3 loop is CASSPTSATYNEQFF. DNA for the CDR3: TGTGCCAGCAGTCCCACTAGCGCCACCTACAATGAGCAGTTCTTC.

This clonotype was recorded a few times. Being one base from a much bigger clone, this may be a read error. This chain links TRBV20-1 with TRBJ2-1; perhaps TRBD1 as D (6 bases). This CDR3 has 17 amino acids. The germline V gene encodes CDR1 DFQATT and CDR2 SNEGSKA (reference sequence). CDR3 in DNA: TGCTGTGCTAGGAAGAGGGGGTATGATGGCCCCTACAATGAGCAGTTCTTC. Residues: CCARKRGYDGPYNEQFF.

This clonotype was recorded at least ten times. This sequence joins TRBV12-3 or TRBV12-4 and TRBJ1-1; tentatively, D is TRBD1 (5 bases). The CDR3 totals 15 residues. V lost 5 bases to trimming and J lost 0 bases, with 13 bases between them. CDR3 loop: CASSAATALNTEAFF. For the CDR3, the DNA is TGTGCCAGCAGTGCGGCGACAGCCTTGAACACTGAAGCTTTCTTT.

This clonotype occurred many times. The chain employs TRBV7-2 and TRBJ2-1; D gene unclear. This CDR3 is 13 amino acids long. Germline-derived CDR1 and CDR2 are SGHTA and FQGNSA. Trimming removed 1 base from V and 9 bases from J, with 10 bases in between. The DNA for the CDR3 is TGTGCCAGCAGCTTAGAAAATTGGGGTGAGCAGTTCTTC. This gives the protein CASSLENWGEQFF.

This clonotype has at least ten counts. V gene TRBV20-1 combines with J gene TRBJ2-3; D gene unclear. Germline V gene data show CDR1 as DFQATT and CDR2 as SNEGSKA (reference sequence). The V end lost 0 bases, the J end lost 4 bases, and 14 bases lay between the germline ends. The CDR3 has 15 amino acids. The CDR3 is CSARDSRGVADTQYF. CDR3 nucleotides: TGCAGTGCTAGAGATTCTCGCGGAGTGGCAGATACGCAGTATTTT.

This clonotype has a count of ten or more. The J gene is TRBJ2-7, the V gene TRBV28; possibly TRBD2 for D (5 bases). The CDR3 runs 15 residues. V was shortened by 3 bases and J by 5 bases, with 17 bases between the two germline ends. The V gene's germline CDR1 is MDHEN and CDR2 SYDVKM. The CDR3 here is CASSLRSRDIHEQYF. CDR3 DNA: TGTGCCAGCAGTTTGAGGTCGAGGGATATCCACGAGCAGTACTTC.

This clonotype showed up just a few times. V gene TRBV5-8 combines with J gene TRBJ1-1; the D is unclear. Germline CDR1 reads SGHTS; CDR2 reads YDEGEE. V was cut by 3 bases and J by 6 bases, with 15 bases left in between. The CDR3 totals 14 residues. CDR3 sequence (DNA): TGTGCCAGCAGCTCGACCCCAAGGAAAGCTGAAGCTTTCTTT. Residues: CASSSTPRKAEAFF.

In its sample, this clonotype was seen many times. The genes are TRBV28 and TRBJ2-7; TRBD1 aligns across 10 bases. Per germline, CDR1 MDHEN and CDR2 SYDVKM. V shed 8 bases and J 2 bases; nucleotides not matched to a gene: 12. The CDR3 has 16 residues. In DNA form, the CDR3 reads TGTGCCAGCGGCTCCCCGGGACAGGGGACCGCCTACGAGCAGTACTTC. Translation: CASGSPGQGTAYEQYF.

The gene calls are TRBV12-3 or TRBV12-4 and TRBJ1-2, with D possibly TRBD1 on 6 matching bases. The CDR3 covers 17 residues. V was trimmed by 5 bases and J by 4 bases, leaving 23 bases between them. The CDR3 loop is CASSLHAWGAHGYGYTF. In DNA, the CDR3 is TGTGCCAGCAGTCTCCACGCGTGGGGGGCGCACGGCTATGGCTACACCTTC.

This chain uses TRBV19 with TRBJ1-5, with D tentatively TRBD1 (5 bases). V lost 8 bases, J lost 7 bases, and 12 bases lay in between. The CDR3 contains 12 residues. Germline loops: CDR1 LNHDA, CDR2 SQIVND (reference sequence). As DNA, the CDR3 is TGTGCCAGTGTCGGGACCGCACAGCCCCAGCATTTT. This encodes CASVGTAQPQHF.

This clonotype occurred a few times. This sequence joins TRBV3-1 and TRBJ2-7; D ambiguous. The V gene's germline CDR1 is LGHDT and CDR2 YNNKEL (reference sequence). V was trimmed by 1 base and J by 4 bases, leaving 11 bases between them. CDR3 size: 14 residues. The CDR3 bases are TGTGCCAGCAGCCAAGGCGGACGGATATACGAGCAGTACTTC. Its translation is CASSQGGRIYEQYF.

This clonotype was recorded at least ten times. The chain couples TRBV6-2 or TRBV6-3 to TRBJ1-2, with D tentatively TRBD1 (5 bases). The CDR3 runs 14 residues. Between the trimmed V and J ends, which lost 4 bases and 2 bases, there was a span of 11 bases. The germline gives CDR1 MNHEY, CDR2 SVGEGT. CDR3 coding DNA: TGTGCCAGCAGTTTTACAGGTCGAAACTATGGCTACACCTTC. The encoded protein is CASSFTGRNYGYTF.

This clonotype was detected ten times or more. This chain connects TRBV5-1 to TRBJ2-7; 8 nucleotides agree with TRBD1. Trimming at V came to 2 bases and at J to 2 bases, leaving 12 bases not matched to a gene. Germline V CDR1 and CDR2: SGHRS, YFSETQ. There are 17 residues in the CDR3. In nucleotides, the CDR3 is TGCGCCAGCAGCTTTGATAAGCCCGGGACAGGTACCTACGAGCAGTACTTC. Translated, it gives CASSFDKPGTGTYEQYF.

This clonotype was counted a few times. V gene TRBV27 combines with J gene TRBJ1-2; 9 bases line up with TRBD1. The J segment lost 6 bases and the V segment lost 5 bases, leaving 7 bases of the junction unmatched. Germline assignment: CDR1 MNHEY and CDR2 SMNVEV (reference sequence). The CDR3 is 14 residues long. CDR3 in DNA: TGTGCCAGCAGTCCACAGGGGGCGCGGGATGGCTACACCTTC. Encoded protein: CASSPQGARDGYTF.

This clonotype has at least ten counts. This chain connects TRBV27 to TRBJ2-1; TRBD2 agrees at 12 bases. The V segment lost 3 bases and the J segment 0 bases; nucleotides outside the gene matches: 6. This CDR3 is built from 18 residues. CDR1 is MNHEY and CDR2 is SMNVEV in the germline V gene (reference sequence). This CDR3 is CASSFPGLAGTSYNEQFF. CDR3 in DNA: TGTGCCAGCAGTTTCCCGGGACTAGCGGGTACCTCCTACAATGAGCAGTTCTTC.